The next 2 T cell receptor beta chains were all read from a single sample in a study of T cell repertoires in cytomegalovirus infection. TCRdb called the reads again in MiXCR, with one record for every CDR3 protein. This sample has around 450,000 distinct CDR3 sequences, with around 32% found just once. Specimen: PBMCs. The source of these receptors is a human donor in good health (CMV status not recorded). Some clones in this sample may be carry-over from other donors' samples.

The chain employs TRBV2 and TRBJ2-3; tentative D call: TRBD2 (6 bases). From germline, CDR1 is SNHLY and CDR2 FYNNEI. This CDR3 has 15 residues. Trimming left V 6 bases short and J 0 bases short, with 13 bases between. DNA for the CDR3: TGTGCCAGCAGGCGGGGTGCGGGGAGCACAGATACGCAGTATTTT. Its protein product is CASRRGAGSTDTQYF.

The chain couples TRBV28 to TRBJ1-2; a weak D match, TRBD1 (5 bases). CDR3 length equals 12 residues. The germline V gene has CDR1 MDHEN and CDR2 SYDVKM. Trimming pared 6 bases from V and 7 bases from J, leaving 12 bases between. CDR3 residues: CASRLGEGGYTF. Written as DNA, the CDR3 is TGTGCCAGCAGGCTGGGGGAGGGTGGCTACACCTTC.